The 9 T cell receptor beta chains below were found in one sample sequenced in a study of blood T cell repertoires in COVID-19. TCRdb's table, derived via immunoSEQ multiplex PCR, lists solely in-frame clones and lacks some. Among 350,000 or so clones listed, about 92% were seen once. The sequencing sample was made of peripheral blood. Source of these receptors: an older woman with COVID-19, enrolled during active disease.

The gene calls are TRBV2 and TRBJ1-4; TRBD1 aligns across 9 bases. Per the germline V gene, CDR1 is SNHLY and CDR2 is FYNNEI. This CDR3 contains 16 residues. Unmatched junction bases numbered 4, after V lost 5 bases and J lost 0 bases. CDR3 in DNA: TGTGCCAGCAGTAGGACAGGGGCCGCAACTAATGAAAAACTGTTTTTT. It yields the protein CASSRTGAATNEKLFF. Variable domain in full (rest from reference TRBV2 and TRBJ1-4): EPEVTQTPSHQVTQMGQEVILRCVPISNHLYFYWYRQILGQKVEFLVSFYNNEISEKSEIFDDQFSVERPDGSNFTLKIRSTKLEDSAMYFCASSRTGAATNEKLFFGSGTQLSVL.

The chain recombines TRBV9 with TRBJ1-3, with TRBD1 identical over 8 bases. The germline gives CDR1 SGDLS, CDR2 YYNGEE. The CDR3 spans 18 residues. J gave up 2 bases and V 1 base, and 11 bases lay outside the gene matches. CDR3 loop: CASSVTVGSGGTGNTIYF. The CDR3 DNA follows: TGTGCCAGCAGCGTAACGGTGGGTTCAGGGGGCACTGGAAACACCATATATTTT. Variable domain in full (rest from reference TRBV9 and TRBJ1-3): DSGVTQTPKHLITATGQRVTLRCSPRSGDLSVYWYQQSLDQGLQFLIQYYNGEERAKGNILERFSAQQFPDLHSELNLSSLELGDSALYFCASSVTVGSGGTGNTIYFGEGSWLTVV.

This chain joins TRBV11-1 and TRBJ2-6; tentatively, D is TRBD2 (5 bases). The CDR3 length is 19 residues. Germline V gene sequence: CDR1 SGHAT, CDR2 FQDESV (reference sequence). The ends were cut back, 0 bases at V and 1 base at J, with 16 bases in the middle. The CDR3 protein is CASSLAPGRGQSGANVLTF. CDR3 coding DNA: TGTGCCAGCAGCTTAGCGCCGGGTCGAGGGCAGTCTGGGGCCAACGTCCTGACTTTC.

This clone was counted a single time. The chain recombines TRBV15 with TRBJ1-3; TRBD1 is a possible D gene (5 bases). The CDR3 sequence is 14 residues long. The V gene's germline CDR1 is LNHNV and CDR2 YYDKDF (reference sequence). CDR3 in amino acids: CAHSQVYSGNTIYF. The CDR3 region has the DNA TGTGCTCATTCACAGGTTTACTCTGGAAACACCATATATTTT.

The chain carries TRBV9 and TRBJ1-1, with a weak D call TRBD1 (5 bases). The CDR3 consists of 16 residues. V was cut by 0 bases and J by 5 bases, with 17 bases left in between. CDR1 is SGDLS and CDR2 is YYNGEE in the germline V gene. The CDR3 bases are TGTGCCAGCAGCGTAGGTGAGGGGTTGGGAGGAACTGAAGCTTTCTTT. Its translation: CASSVGEGLGGTEAFF.

The chain has TRBV6-6 and TRBJ1-1; 11 bases agree with TRBD1. The CDR3 is made up of 17 amino acids. J was trimmed by 5 bases and V by 5 bases; bases with no gene match: 13. CDR1 MNHNY and CDR2 SVGAGI come from the germline V gene (reference sequence). The CDR3 region is CASSPVGQGARWTEAFF. The CDR3 region has the DNA TGTGCCAGCAGTCCCGTAGGACAGGGGGCGAGGTGGACTGAAGCTTTCTTT.

The CDR3 spells CAWSVWDNQQPQHF. CDR3 bases: TGTGCCTGGAGTGTTTGGGACAACCAACAGCCCCAGCATTTT. The chain is built from TRBV30 and TRBJ1-5; perhaps TRBD1 as D (6 bases). V was clipped by 0 bases and J by 7 bases, with 13 bases between them. Germline-derived CDR1 and CDR2 are GTSNPN and SVGIG (reference sequence). This CDR3 comprises 14 residues.

This chain joins TRBV7-2 and TRBJ1-6; 8 bases align to TRBD1. Trimming took 3 bases from V and 9 from J; bases not matched to a gene: 4. Germline loops: CDR1 SGHTA, CDR2 FQGNSA. The CDR3 spans 14 residues. The CDR3: CASSFWTGISPLHF. CDR3 DNA: TGTGCCAGCAGCTTTTGGACAGGGATTTCACCCCTCCACTTT.

The rearrangement links TRBV29-1 to TRBJ1-2; perhaps TRBD1 as D (5 bases). This CDR3 has 13 amino acids. Germline V lookup: CDR1 SQVTM, CDR2 ANQGSEA. V lost 4 bases to trimming and J lost 0 bases, with 9 bases between them. The CDR3 is CSVVDSANYGYTF. In DNA form, the CDR3 reads TGCAGCGTTGTCGACAGCGCTAACTATGGCTACACCTTC.